Below are 26 T cell receptor beta chains sequenced from a single sample in a study of blood T cells in healthy people across ages. Using a J-beta primer mix together with a sample-barcoded 5' primer, a second PCR was run for about 6 to 11 cycles. TCRdb called the 5' RACE reads again in MiXCR, with one record for every CDR3 protein. The data contain 1 million or so distinct CDR3 sequences, more than 40% of them singletons. The sequenced material came from blood. These receptors were obtained from a woman in her fifties or sixties in good health.

The chain recombines TRBV18 with TRBJ1-2; 11 bases fit TRBD1. The germline V gene encodes CDR1 KGHSH and CDR2 LQKENI. Germline trimming cut 3 bases from V and 6 bases from J; bases unmatched to any gene: 3. There are 14 residues in the CDR3. CDR3 region: CASSPTDRGHGYTF. Here the CDR3 DNA reads TGTGCCAGCTCACCTACGGACAGGGGGCATGGCTACACCTTC.

Points on this clonotype: Sequence at one end of the junction differs from germline and may be a read error. The chain has TRBV7-3 and TRBJ2-5; a weak D match, TRBD1 (6 bases). The germline V gene encodes CDR1 SGHTA and CDR2 FQGTGA. This CDR3 has 14 residues. The DNA of the CDR3 is TGTGCCAGCAGCTTAACGGACAGCGAAGAGGCCCAGTACTTC. It encodes CASSLTDSEEAQYF.

The gene calls are TRBV6-2 or TRBV6-3 and TRBJ2-5; D gene unclear. Trimming cost V 2 bases and J 1 base, with 5 bases left between them. The CDR3 has 13 amino acids. CDR1 is MNHEY and CDR2 is SVGEGT in the germline V gene. CDR3 in DNA: TGTGCCAGCAGTTACACAGCCCAAGAGACCCAGTACTTC. Residues: CASSYTAQETQYF.

The rearrangement uses TRBV7-3 and TRBJ2-1, with 8 nucleotides matching TRBD2. With 1 base clipped from V and 6 bases from J, the junction kept 5 bases outside the gene matches. The CDR3 extends over 15 amino acids. Germline CDR1 is SGHTA and CDR2 is FQGTGA. The CDR3 protein is CASSLSLAGLNEQFF. CDR3 coding DNA: TGTGCCAGCAGCTTAAGTCTAGCGGGCCTCAATGAGCAGTTCTTC.

There are a few counts of this clonotype. This sequence joins TRBV29-1 and TRBJ2-3; TRBD2 agrees at 8 bases. The CDR3 runs to 18 residues. Germline V gene data show CDR1 as SQVTM and CDR2 as ANQGSEA. V lost 2 bases and J lost 4; bases outside the gene matches: 17. CDR3 DNA sequence: TGCAGCGTTGAAAAGCTGGGCCGGACTAGCTTTGGCGCAGATACGCAGTATTTT. It codes for CSVEKLGRTSFGADTQYF.

There are a few counts of this clonotype. The chain joins TRBV29-1 to TRBJ2-7; 7 bases fit TRBD2. Per germline, CDR1 SQVTM and CDR2 ANQGSEA. The CDR3 extends over 16 amino acids. V dropped 4 bases and J dropped 0; count of bases not matched to a gene: 12. Written as DNA, the CDR3 is TGCAGCGTTGGAGGGGTGGGGGGGAGGTCCTCCTACGAGCAGTACTTC. Translating gives CSVGGVGGRSSYEQYF.

The chain uses TRBV2 and TRBJ2-1; D remains ambiguous. This CDR3 contains 14 residues. V was clipped by 7 bases and J by 4 bases, with 14 bases between them. Germline assignment: CDR1 SNHLY and CDR2 FYNNEI. The CDR3 DNA reads TGTGCCAGCACCGGTGGGAATAGATACAATGAGCAGTTCTTC. Translated: CASTGGNRYNEQFF.

CDR3 sequence reads: CATPGPKVNEQFF. The CDR3 DNA is TGTGCCACACCGGGTCCCAAGGTCAATGAGCAGTTCTTC. The chain uses TRBV2 and TRBJ2-1; D is uncertain. V was trimmed by 10 bases and J by 6 bases, leaving 16 bases between them. The CDR3 length is 13 residues. Germline V lookup: CDR1 SNHLY, CDR2 FYNNEI.

This clonotype turned up a few times. The V and J genes are TRBV15 and TRBJ2-1; 7 bases match TRBD2. The CDR3 loop spans 14 amino acids. V dropped 6 bases and J dropped 3; count of bases not matched to a gene: 5. The V gene's germline CDR1 is LNHNV and CDR2 YYDKDF (reference sequence). The CDR3: CATSGTILYNEQFF. The DNA of the CDR3 is TGTGCCACCAGTGGGACTATCCTCTACAATGAGCAGTTCTTC. Together with reference TRBV15 and TRBJ2-1, the CDR3 gives the full variable domain: DAMVIQNPRYQVTQFGKPVTLSCSQTLNHNVMYWYQQKSSQAPKLLFHYYDKDFNNEADTPDNFQSRRPNTSFCFLDIRSPGLGDTAMYLCATSGTILYNEQFFGPGTRLTVL.

The chain carries TRBV9 and TRBJ2-7; possible D gene TRBD2, 5 bases. The better agreement between TRBJ2-5 and the DNA end casts doubt on the J call. There are 14 residues in the CDR3. CDR1 is SGDLS and CDR2 is YYNGEE in the germline V gene. The CDR3 DNA follows: TGTGCCAGCAGCGTAGAGGGAGCTCACGAGACCCAGTACTTC. This gives the protein CASSVEGAHETQYF.

This clonotype appeared many times. The CDR3: CASSFGPNTEAFF. The CDR3 DNA sequence: TGTGCCAGCAGCTTCGGACCGAACACTGAAGCTTTCTTT. The rearrangement links TRBV7-2 to TRBJ1-1; D unclear. With 3 bases removed from V and 1 base from J, the gap between germline ends came to 6 bases. Germline assignment: CDR1 SGHTA and CDR2 FQGNSA. The CDR3 covers 13 residues. The full variable domain, rest sourced from reference TRBV7-2 and TRBJ1-1, is GAGVSQSPSNKVTEKGKDVELRCDPISGHTALYWYRQSLGQGLEFLIYFQGNSAPDKSGLPSDRFSAERTGGSVSTLTIQRTQQEDSAVYLCASSFGPNTEAFFGQGTRLTVV.

A single count supports this clonotype. The rearrangement joins TRBV20-1 to TRBJ2-3, with 11 positions matching TRBD2. This CDR3 spans 16 amino acids. Looked up from germline, CDR1 is DFQATT and CDR2 is SNEGSKA (reference sequence). V trimming: 1 base; J trimming: 1 base; junction bases outside the gene matches: 4. The CDR3 here is CSARVQLAGGTDTQYF. In DNA, the CDR3 is TGCAGTGCTAGAGTTCAACTAGCGGGAGGCACAGATACGCAGTATTTT.

The CDR3, as DNA: TGTGCCAGCACCCACCCCTCTTCGTGGGAGACCCAGTACTTC. Translation: CASTHPSSWETQYF. The rearrangement links TRBV6-2 or TRBV6-3 to TRBJ2-7; D unresolved. The better agreement between TRBJ2-5 and the DNA end casts doubt on the J call. From germline, CDR1 is MNHEY and CDR2 SVGEGT. The CDR3 spans 14 residues.

The chain links TRBV20-1 to TRBJ2-5; 10 bases fit TRBD2. The junction had 15 bases not matched to a gene; V was cut back by 6 bases and J by 2 bases. CDR3 length equals 17 residues. From germline, CDR1 is DFQATT and CDR2 SNEGSKA (reference sequence). CDR3 nucleotides: TGCAGTGCCGCTGATGCCCCGGGACTAGCGCAACAAGAGACCCAGTACTTC. It codes for CSAADAPGLAQQETQYF.

The J gene is TRBJ1-1, the V gene TRBV15; a weak D match, TRBD1 (5 bases). The V and J ends lost 1 base and 0 bases respectively, with 12 bases between them. Germline V CDR1 and CDR2: LNHNV, YYDKDF (reference sequence). This CDR3 is 16 amino acids long. The CDR3 is CATSRGLQGLNTEAFF. In DNA, the CDR3 is TGTGCCACCAGCAGAGGGTTGCAGGGCTTGAACACTGAAGCTTTCTTT.

CDR3 in DNA: TGTGCCAGCAGCGTAGGGCTAGCGGGAACGGGCGCCTACAATGAGCAGTTCTTC. Amino acid sequence: CASSVGLAGTGAYNEQFF. The chain combines TRBV9 with TRBJ2-1; 9 bases match TRBD2. The germline CDR1 and CDR2 sequences are SGDLS and YYNGEE. The CDR3 loop spans 18 amino acids. Trimming at V came to 0 bases and at J to 2 bases, leaving 9 bases not matched to a gene.

Only one count was recorded for this clonotype. The gene calls are TRBV5-1 and TRBJ2-7; maybe TRBD2 (6 bases). V was cut by 1 base and J by 3 bases, with 11 bases left in between. Per the germline V gene, CDR1 is SGHRS and CDR2 is YFSETQ. This CDR3 region has 14 residues. CDR3 sequence: CASSLRASDYEQYF. Written as DNA, the CDR3 is TGCGCCAGCAGCTTGCGGGCTAGCGACTACGAGCAGTACTTC.

This clonotype was detected only a few times. The chain has TRBV6-2 or TRBV6-3 and TRBJ2-7; TRBD2 aligns across 13 bases. Germline CDR1 and CDR2: MNHEY and SVGEGT. Germline trimming cut 6 bases from V and 0 bases from J; bases unmatched to any gene: 2. CDR3 length: 15 amino acids. The CDR3 loop reads CASRGLAGVSYEQYF. The DNA for the CDR3 is TGTGCCAGCAGAGGACTAGCGGGAGTCTCCTACGAGCAGTACTTC.

This chain links TRBV29-1 with TRBJ2-1; 7 bases match TRBD2. The J call may be faulty, since TRBJ2-7 better matches the DNA end. CDR1 SQVTM and CDR2 ANQGSEA come from the germline V gene. The length of the CDR3 is 15 residues. In DNA, the CDR3 is TGCAGCGTTGAACCCCTTGGGACTACCTACAATGAGCAGTACTTC. Translated, it gives CSVEPLGTTYNEQYF.

The chain has TRBV6-5 and TRBJ2-7; 8 nucleotides agree with TRBD1. V dropped 7 bases and J dropped 4; count of bases not matched to a gene: 3. The CDR3 runs 12 residues. The germline V gene encodes CDR1 MNHEY and CDR2 SVGAGI. The CDR3 spells CASTGTGYEQYF. Here the CDR3 DNA reads TGTGCCAGCACGGGGACAGGTTACGAGCAGTACTTC.

This chain joins TRBV29-1 and TRBJ2-3; TRBD2 matches 11 bases. This CDR3 has 16 residues. The V gene's germline CDR1 is SQVTM and CDR2 ANQGSEA. Losses at the gene ends were 4 bases for V and 6 bases for J; bases not matched to a gene: 12. In DNA, the CDR3 is TGCAGCGTTGCCCCCGGGACTAGCGGCCTCCAGGATACGCAGTATTTT. It is translated as CSVAPGTSGLQDTQYF.

J is TRBJ2-4 and V is TRBV5-1; 15 bases are shared with TRBD2. The J call could be wrong; TRBJ2-7 is a better fit for the DNA end. CDR1 is SGHRS, CDR2 YFSETQ, per germline. The CDR3 consists of 18 residues. CDR3 in amino acids: CASSLDAGLAGGPDEQYF. The CDR3 bases are TGCGCCAGCAGCTTGGATGCAGGACTAGCGGGAGGGCCCGACGAGCAGTACTTC.

The J gene is TRBJ2-1, the V gene TRBV20-1; 9 nucleotides align to TRBD2. J gave up 6 bases and V 6 bases, and 9 bases lay outside the gene matches. Germline lookup yields CDR1 DFQATT and CDR2 SNEGSKA (reference sequence). This CDR3 contains 14 residues. The CDR3 sequence: CSAGSLAGFNEQFF. CDR3 DNA sequence: TGCAGTGCCGGCTCCCTAGCGGGGTTCAATGAGCAGTTCTTC.

This clonotype appeared a single time. The chain links TRBV6-5 to TRBJ1-1; no definite D call. The CDR3 loop spans 15 amino acids. The germline V and J ends were trimmed by 4 bases and 0 bases, with 12 bases remaining between them. From germline, CDR1 is MNHEY and CDR2 SVGAGI. The CDR3 protein is CASSFQRTVNTEAFF. CDR3 DNA sequence: TGTGCCAGCAGTTTCCAACGGACGGTGAACACTGAAGCTTTCTTT.

The chain employs TRBV3-1 and TRBJ2-1; 12 nucleotides line up with TRBD2. The CDR3 has 17 amino acids. J was trimmed by 7 bases and V by 2 bases; bases with no gene match: 9. Germline V gives CDR1 LGHDT, CDR2 YNNKEL (reference sequence). The CDR3 sequence is CASSQWETSGSINEQFF. The CDR3, as DNA: TGTGCCAGCAGCCAATGGGAGACTAGCGGGAGTATAAATGAGCAGTTCTTC.

This clonotype was seen more than once but under ten times. The genes are TRBV12-3 or TRBV12-4 and TRBJ2-1; 10 bases are a match to TRBD1. With V trimmed by 5 bases and J by 4 bases, 5 bases remained unmatched. CDR3 length: 15 amino acids. CDR3 region: CASSPPGQGYNEQFF. CDR3 coding DNA: TGTGCCAGCAGTCCCCCGGGACAGGGGTACAATGAGCAGTTCTTC.